This T cell receptor beta chain was sequenced during a study of molecular identifiers for immune sequencing clone quantification. The CDR3 is made up of 17 amino acids. Germline CDR1 reads SGHVS; CDR2 reads FNYEAQ. Trimming took 1 base from V and 6 from J, leaving 20 bases between them. This clonotype has only a few counts. Sorting captured naive CD8 T cells as CD8+CD4-CCR7+CD45RA+. Each CDR3 protein is one row after TCRdb ran MiXCR on the PCR reads. The repertoire holds about 510,000 distinct CDR3 sequences, with less than 30% as singletons. The J gene is TRBJ2-3, the V gene TRBV7-6; D perhaps matches TRBD2 (5 bases). This clonotype was obtained from a human donor in good health. Some libraries in this study had Jurkat cell RNA spiked in. The sequenced sample was naive CD8+ T cells from blood, with Jurkat cell RNA spiked in. Sample subset: FACS-sorted CD8+CD4-CCR7+CD45RA+ naive T cells. This CDR3 reads CASSLGAAGPLPDTQYF. CDR3 coding DNA: TGTGCCAGCAGCTTAGGGGCGGCGGGCCCCCTCCCGGATACGCAGTATTTT.